This T cell receptor beta chain was sequenced for a study of shared T cell receptors in the human thymus. Per germline, CDR1 SGHAT and CDR2 FQNNGV. This CDR3 is built from 11 residues. Trimming shortened V by 7 bases and J by 9 bases, and 12 bases separated the two germline ends. Data came from immunoSEQ multiplex PCR; TCRdb stores just in-frame clones and leaves some out. Among roughly 710,000 clones listed, roughly 88% were seen once. These sequences were also reported in another study, on human thymus T cells.

The sequence was obtained from a girl under two years old with a congenital heart defect. This sequence joins TRBV11-2 and TRBJ1-1; TRBD1 is a possible D gene (6 bases). The sample taken for sequencing was thymocytes. The CDR3 spells CASTPDRKAFF. The CDR3 nucleotides are TGTGCCAGCACCCCAGACAGGAAAGCTTTCTTT.